This T cell receptor (beta chain) is drawn from a study of beta chain features in type 1 diabetes. Every isolated RNA sample was fully reverse transcribed, so sequencing captured expressed TCRB transcripts. TCRdb's table, derived via immunoSEQ multiplex PCR, lists solely in-frame clones and lacks some. The profile shows 900,000 or so clones, roughly 16% of them singletons. This clone was seen more than once but under ten times. What it binds is unknown. Study-wide results and caveats: Moderate but significant shortening of TCRB CDR3s was recorded in all four CD4+ subsets from Type 1 diabetes patients. A greater similarity of naive, central memory and Treg TCRB repertoires was seen among patients than among healthy donors.

The sequence derives from a woman younger than 35 in good health. Sequencing used naive CD4+ T cells from blood.

For the CDR3, the DNA is TGTGCCAGCAGACCTAGCGGTTATAGCCCCTACAATGAGCAGTTCTTC. This sequence encodes CASRPSGYSPYNEQFF. The gene calls are TRBV28 and TRBJ2-1, with TRBD2 matching 7 bases. With 6 bases clipped from V and 2 bases from J, the junction kept 10 bases outside the gene matches. Germline assignment: CDR1 MDHEN and CDR2 SYDVKM. This CDR3 is built from 16 residues.